Described below is a single T cell receptor beta chain sequence and its context. Its target is not known. Germline is not matched at one junction end, which may reflect a read error. This sample was taken from a study of CD8+CD57+ T cells in acquired aplastic anemia. Study details: Recorded DNA amounts for sorted CD4+ and CD8+ cells had an average of about 3.5 ug. Healthy donor CD4+ samples were sequenced to a depth that averaged roughly 9.9 million reads.

The CDR3 totals 13 residues. CDR1 SNHLY and CDR2 FYNNEI come from the germline V gene. The template for TCR beta VDJ and CDR3 sequence profiling was genomic DNA. From the reads, TCRdb called clonotypes with MiXCR, one entry per CDR3 protein. This table holds about 190,000 distinct CDR3 sequences, about half found once. Findings and caveats of the study: In CD8+ cells, Simpson's diversity showed no significant difference between patients and controls. Patients and controls had in common 25 to 30 CD8+ CDR3 sequences.

Sequences were obtained from sorted CD4+, CD8+, or CD8+CD57+ T cells (not recorded which) from PBMCs. This receptor was obtained from a human donor in good health, serving as a control. This chain uses TRBV2 with TRBJ2-1; TRBD1 aligns across 7 bases. CDR3 sequence: CSAPGQEDYEQFF. The CDR3 DNA reads TGCAGTGCTCCCGGACAGGAGGATTATGAGCAGTTCTTC. The full variable domain, in which reference TRBV2 and TRBJ2-1 provide the parts outside the CDR3, is EPEVTQTPSHQVTQMGQEVILRCVPISNHLYFYWYRQILGQKVEFLVSFYNNEISEKSEIFDDQFSVERPDGSNFTLKIRSTKLEDSAMYFCSAPGQEDYEQFFGPGTRLTVL.